The 21 T cell receptor beta chains listed next were all sequenced from one sample in a study of shared clonotypes between healthy human individuals. Assay: immunoSEQ multiplex PCR; the TCRdb copy retains only in-frame clones and omits some. Here the sample spans 150,000 to 200,000 clones, 90% to 95% being singletons. The sequenced sample consisted of naive CD4+ T cells sorted from blood. Regarding subset: CD45RA+ positively selected. The receptors were gathered from a woman in her 30s in good health.

CDR3 region: CASSFTSGISYEQYF. The CDR3 bases are TGTGCCAGCAGTTTTACTAGCGGAATCTCCTACGAGCAGTACTTC. V and J are TRBV28 and TRBJ2-7; the match to TRBD2 covers 8 bases. Germline V gene lookup returns CDR1 MDHEN and CDR2 SYDVKM. The ends lost 3 bases at V and 0 bases at J; junction bases unmatched: 4. This CDR3 region has 15 residues.

The J gene is TRBJ2-5, the V gene TRBV10-1; possible D gene TRBD2, 6 bases. The DNA end lines up better with TRBJ2-7; the J call may be wrong. CDR1 is WNHNN and CDR2 is SYGVQD in the germline V gene (reference sequence). CDR3 length equals 17 residues. The chain's CDR3 is CASSESGLGGMGYEQYF. Written as DNA, the CDR3 is TGCGCCAGCAGTGAGTCTGGTCTAGGCGGGATGGGGTACGAGCAGTACTTC.

The V gene is TRBV18, the J gene TRBJ2-6; a weak D match, TRBD2 (5 bases). The V gene's germline CDR1 is KGHSH and CDR2 LQKENI. The CDR3 extends over 16 amino acids. Between the trimmed V and J ends, which lost 4 bases and 0 bases, there was a span of 10 bases. The CDR3: CASSLGLSSGANVLTF. The CDR3 bases are TGTGCCAGCTCACTCGGACTGAGCTCTGGGGCCAACGTCCTGACTTTC.

The chain couples TRBV19 to TRBJ2-5; 10 bases fit TRBD2. TRBJ2-7 matches the DNA end more closely, so the J call is doubtful. The germline gives CDR1 LNHDA, CDR2 SQIVND (reference sequence). This CDR3 has 16 amino acids. The CDR3 here is CASSIDQPSGSYEQYF. CDR3 DNA sequence: TGTGCCAGTAGTATAGATCAACCTAGCGGGAGCTACGAGCAGTACTTC.

This chain connects TRBV27 to TRBJ2-2; 11 bases align to TRBD2. The CDR3 spans 20 residues. Trimming at V came to 1 base and at J to 4 bases, leaving 14 bases not matched to a gene. From germline, CDR1 is MNHEY and CDR2 SMNVEV (reference sequence). This CDR3 is CASSLWLAGGHRPLTGELFF. In DNA form, the CDR3 reads TGTGCCAGCAGTTTATGGCTAGCGGGAGGACACCGACCGCTCACCGGGGAGCTGTTTTTT.

This clone was counted a few times. The J gene is TRBJ2-7, the V gene TRBV6-1; TRBD1 or TRBD2 may be the D gene (6 bases each). V gave up 6 bases and J gave up 1 base, with 16 bases separating them. This CDR3 is 15 amino acids long. Germline V gene lookup returns CDR1 MNHNS and CDR2 SASEGT. Here the CDR3 DNA reads TGTGCCAGCAGGAGGGATGGGGGGCGATCCTACGAGCAGTACTTC. This codes for CASRRDGGRSYEQYF.

This clone was detected a few times. The CDR3 DNA sequence: TGTGCCTGGACCCTAGGGGTAGGGCAGCCCCAGCATTTT. Protein product: CAWTLGVGQPQHF. This chain uses TRBV30 with TRBJ1-5; D might be TRBD1 (5 bases). Germline-derived CDR1 and CDR2 are GTSNPN and SVGIG (reference sequence). This CDR3 has 13 amino acids. The V end was cut by 4 bases, the J end by 7 bases, with 14 bases between.

This clone was detected only once. The chain recombines TRBV28 with TRBJ1-6, with unresolved D. Trimming removed 3 bases at V and 15 bases at J, with 12 bases between. This CDR3 has 12 amino acids. Germline V gene data show CDR1 as MDHEN and CDR2 as SYDVKM. The CDR3 protein is CASSLDGLVLHF. The DNA for the CDR3 is TGTGCCAGCAGTTTGGACGGACTAGTCCTCCACTTT.

The gene calls are TRBV27 and TRBJ2-2; TRBD2 matches 16 bases. The trim removed 2 bases at V and 6 bases at J, leaving 0 bases unmatched. Germline CDR1 is MNHEY and CDR2 is SMNVEV (reference sequence). The CDR3 consists of 16 residues. The CDR3 DNA is TGTGCCAGCAGTTTAGGGACTAGCGGGAGGGCCGGGGAGCTGTTTTTT. This gives the protein CASSLGTSGRAGELFF.

The chain carries TRBV27 and TRBJ2-5; 13 nucleotides align to TRBD2. The DNA end favors TRBJ2-7, so the J call may be wrong. Germline-derived CDR1 and CDR2 are MNHEY and SMNVEV (reference sequence). This CDR3 has 16 residues. The CDR3 loop reads CASSKKLAGGGYEQYF. DNA for the CDR3: TGTGCCAGCAGTAAAAAACTAGCGGGAGGGGGATACGAGCAGTACTTC.

This chain links TRBV10-3 with TRBJ2-7, with 8 positions matching TRBD2. CDR3 size: 13 residues. Per the germline V gene, CDR1 is ENHRY and CDR2 is SYGVKD. J lost 6 bases, V lost 4 bases, and 5 bases had no gene match. The CDR3 DNA reads TGTGCCATCAGTGGCCAGCGGGAGACCGAGCAGTACTTC. Amino acid sequence: CAISGQRETEQYF.

The chain recombines TRBV11-2 with TRBJ2-7; TRBD2 might be the D (6 bases). V was clipped by 4 bases and J by 2 bases, with 15 bases between them. The CDR3 consists of 15 residues. Germline V gives CDR1 SGHAT, CDR2 FQNNGV. This CDR3 reads CASSSRGGWTYEQYF. Written as DNA, the CDR3 is TGTGCCAGCAGCTCGAGAGGAGGGTGGACCTACGAGCAGTACTTC.

Remarks on this clone: Sequence at one end of the junction differs from germline and may be a read error. Written as DNA, the CDR3 is TGTGCCGGCAGCTTACGAGGGATCTCCTACGAGCAGTACTTC. Amino acid sequence: CAGSLRGISYEQYF. The chain uses TRBV11-1 and TRBJ2-7; a weak D match, TRBD2 (5 bases). The CDR3 has 14 residues. Germline CDR1 is SGHAT and CDR2 is FQDESV (reference sequence).

This sequence joins TRBV21-1 and TRBJ2-4; the D call of TRBD2 is as the table states it, not checked on the DNA. TRBV21-1 corresponds to a pseudogene. The CDR3 loop spans 14 amino acids. The CDR3 sequence is CASSKGGLVNIQYF. The CDR3 bases are TGTGCCAGCAGCAAAGGCGGACTAGTAAACATTCAGTACTTC.

The rearrangement uses TRBV5-4 and TRBJ2-1, with 9 bases fitting TRBD2. Germline V gene lookup returns CDR1 SGHNT and CDR2 YYREEE (reference sequence). CDR3 size: 16 residues. Trimming cost V 4 bases and J 10 bases; bases outside gene matches: 15. Here the CDR3 reads CASSTVRTSVGEEQFF. CDR3 sequence (DNA): TGTGCCAGCAGCACCGTAAGGACTAGCGTGGGGGAGGAGCAGTTCTTC.

The V gene is TRBV5-1, the J gene TRBJ2-3, with unresolved D. The CDR3 contains 13 residues. The V and J ends lost 1 base and 4 bases respectively, with 7 bases between them. The germline gives CDR1 SGHRS, CDR2 YFSETQ. CDR3 residues: CASSLRTADTQYF. The CDR3 nucleotides are TGCGCCAGCAGCTTGAGGACGGCAGATACGCAGTATTTT.

The V and J genes are TRBV27 and TRBJ2-5, with TRBD1 matching over 7 bases. Germline CDR1 MNHEY, CDR2 SMNVEV (reference sequence). The V gene end was trimmed by 2 bases and the J gene end by 7 bases; junction bases not matched to a gene: 13. This CDR3 is 16 amino acids long. CDR3: CASSLVGTAPGGTQYF. The CDR3 DNA sequence: TGTGCCAGCAGTTTAGTCGGGACAGCACCCGGCGGGACCCAGTACTTC.

The chain combines TRBV14 with TRBJ2-7; D possibly matches TRBD1 or TRBD2 (5 bases each). Per germline, CDR1 SGHDN and CDR2 FVKESK. The ends were cut back, 4 bases at V and 4 bases at J, with 23 bases in the middle. The CDR3 totals 17 residues. The CDR3 DNA is TGTGCCAGCAGCCGGCTTGTCACCCGGGACCAGAGGTACGAGCAGTACTTC. This sequence encodes CASSRLVTRDQRYEQYF.

V is TRBV10-2 and J is TRBJ1-2; D uncertain. Between the trimmed V and J ends, which lost 6 bases and 0 bases, there was a span of 11 bases. The CDR3 is 14 residues long. Per germline, CDR1 WSHSY and CDR2 SAAADI. CDR3 bases: TGCGCCAGCAGGGATTCGGGGACTAACTATGGCTACACCTTC. It is translated as CASRDSGTNYGYTF.

This clone turned up a few times. J is TRBJ2-7 and V is TRBV4-1; D gene unclear. V lost 4 bases to trimming and J lost 2 bases, with 15 bases between them. The CDR3 length is 15 residues. Germline V CDR1 and CDR2: MGHRA, YSYEKL. This CDR3 reads CASSPETVGTYEQYF. The CDR3 DNA reads TGCGCCAGCAGCCCGGAAACAGTTGGCACCTACGAGCAGTACTTC.

The V gene is TRBV28, the J gene TRBJ1-3; D is ambiguous. The V gene's germline CDR1 is MDHEN and CDR2 SYDVKM. V gave up 4 bases and J gave up 5 bases, with 9 bases separating them. This CDR3 comprises 13 residues. CDR3 DNA sequence: TGTGCCAGCAGTTCTGGTCCGAGAAACACCATATATTTT. Its translation is CASSSGPRNTIYF.